The clone carrying this TCR beta chain was counted ten times or more. Its matching antigen is unknown. A 10-nucleotide random UMI tagged transcripts in template-switch 5'RACE cDNA synthesis. A single record per CDR3 protein comes from TCRdb applying MiXCR to the 5' RACE reads. Of about 92,000 distinct CDR3 sequences listed, around 3.6% are singletons. The unsorted libraries originated from 2 million PBMCs kept at -80 C. This sample stems from a study of neurological immune-mediated disorders. Overall study context: A relapsing-remitting course was seen in about 90% of the roughly 35 multiple sclerosis patients and a secondary progressive course in 3. Findings and caveats of the study: While HTLV-1-associated myelopathy showed the greatest TCR clonal expansion, multiple sclerosis showed the least, falling below healthy controls.

The sequencing input was PBMCs. The sequence derives from a woman aged 45-65 years with multiple sclerosis.

The CDR3 DNA follows: TGCGCCAGCAGCCAGATTGGGGAGACCCAGTACTTC. As protein: CASSQIGETQYF. J is TRBJ2-5 and V is TRBV4-3; D remains ambiguous. V dropped 3 bases and J dropped 5 bases, with 7 bases sitting between them. The CDR3 is made up of 12 amino acids. Germline CDR1 LGHNA, CDR2 YSLEER.